These 15 T cell receptor beta chains originate from one sample sequenced in a study of a mutant IDH1 vaccine in newly diagnosed glioma. Repertoires were generated with immunoSEQ multiplex PCR, while TCRdb's copy carries only in-frame clones and drops some. The sample includes about 30,000 clones, roughly 80% of them seen just once. As to time point: week 23, last vaccination. Every single dose of the vaccine, 300 ug of mutant IDH1 20-mer peptide, came with topical imiquimod. For these receptors, no antigen is known. The sample was PBMCs, taken from a glioma patient whose treatment included an IDH1 peptide vaccine. The origin of the receptors is a woman younger than 30 with glioma.

The chain links TRBV27 to TRBJ1-3; TRBD1 is a possible D gene (5 bases). CDR3 size: 16 residues. V was trimmed by 4 bases and J by 3 bases, leaving 16 bases between them. CDR1 is MNHEY and CDR2 is SMNVEV in the germline V gene (reference sequence). The CDR3 loop is CASSSSREYHGNTIYF. The CDR3 bases are TGTGCCAGCAGTTCCTCCAGGGAGTATCATGGAAACACCATATATTTT.

This chain uses TRBV29-1 with TRBJ1-1; tentative D call: TRBD1 (5 bases). Trimming took off 7 bases at V and 2 bases at J, with 11 bases between the two ends. Germline-derived CDR1 and CDR2 are SQVTM and ANQGSEA. This CDR3 is built from 12 residues. CDR3 sequence reads: CSGGQGNTEAFF. The CDR3 nucleotides are TGCAGCGGCGGGCAGGGAAACACTGAAGCTTTCTTT.

The gene calls are TRBV29-1 and TRBJ2-1; 14 bases are shared with TRBD2. V shed 6 bases, J shed 7 bases, and the junction held 5 bases outside the gene matches. The CDR3 runs to 14 residues. Germline CDR1 SQVTM, CDR2 ANQGSEA. The CDR3 region has the DNA TGCAGCGTGGGGACTAGCGGGAGTAGAAATGAGCAGTTCTTC. As protein: CSVGTSGSRNEQFF.

The count of this clone is one. V and J are TRBV11-3 and TRBJ2-7, with TRBD1 matching 7 bases. V was pared by 4 bases and J by 1 base, with 10 bases of the junction left unmatched. Germline V gives CDR1 SGHNT, CDR2 YENEEA. The length of the CDR3 is 16 residues. In nucleotides, the CDR3 is TGTGCCAGCAGCTCAACCCGACAGGGTTTGTCCTACGAGCAGTACTTC. Translation: CASSSTRQGLSYEQYF.

This clone was recorded a few times. This rearrangement joins TRBV7-2 to TRBJ1-1; a possible D gene is TRBD1 (6 bases). The CDR3 loop spans 13 amino acids. The germline gives CDR1 SGHTA, CDR2 FQGNSA. The V end lost 5 bases, the J end lost 5 bases, and 12 bases lay between the germline ends. CDR3 protein: CASSRQDATEAFF. The CDR3 DNA sequence: TGTGCCAGCAGCCGACAGGACGCTACTGAAGCTTTCTTT.

The chain recombines TRBV7-9 with TRBJ1-1; 8 bases match TRBD1. The CDR3 is 15 residues long. Germline V gene sequence: CDR1 SEHNR, CDR2 FQNEAQ (reference sequence). Germline trimming cut 3 bases from V and 4 bases from J; bases unmatched to any gene: 7. The CDR3 region is CASSFIQGGATEAFF. CDR3 nucleotide sequence: TGTGCCAGCAGCTTCATACAGGGGGGAGCCACTGAAGCTTTCTTT.

The chain has TRBV10-3 and TRBJ1-2; the D is unclear. Trimming pared 6 bases from V and 0 bases from J, leaving 17 bases between. CDR3 size: 16 residues. Per the germline V gene, CDR1 is ENHRY and CDR2 is SYGVKD. This CDR3 reads CAISSRMTDPNYGYTF. In DNA, the CDR3 is TGTGCCATCAGCTCCCGAATGACGGATCCTAACTATGGCTACACCTTC.

This clone was picked up one time. CDR3 sequence: CASADRTSNGYTF. The CDR3 DNA reads as TGTGCCAGCGCAGACAGGACGTCGAATGGCTACACCTTC. This chain connects TRBV6-5 to TRBJ1-2; D is perhaps TRBD1 (6 bases). This CDR3 comprises 13 residues. Trimming pared 8 bases from V and 6 bases from J, leaving 16 bases between. Germline CDR1 reads MNHEY; CDR2 reads SVGAGI.

The rearrangement uses TRBV6-1 and TRBJ2-3; 11 bases map to TRBD1. The CDR3 consists of 15 residues. Trimming removed 2 bases from V and 6 bases from J; junction bases left unmatched: 4. CDR1 is MNHNS, CDR2 SASEGT, per germline. The CDR3 spells CASSEWGQGGDTQYF. CDR3 coding DNA: TGTGCCAGCAGTGAATGGGGACAGGGGGGTGATACGCAGTATTTT.

The CDR3 sequence is CASSYQTSVPDEQFF. As DNA, the CDR3 is TGTGCCAGCAGTTACCAGACCTCCGTGCCCGATGAGCAGTTCTTC. The chain employs TRBV6-5 and TRBJ2-1, with D unresolved. Per germline, CDR1 MNHEY and CDR2 SVGAGI. There are 15 residues in the CDR3. Trimming cost V 2 bases and J 8 bases, with 16 bases left between them.

This rearrangement joins TRBV19 to TRBJ1-2, with D possibly TRBD1 on 5 matching bases. The V gene lost 3 bases and the J gene lost 6 bases, with 14 bases spanning the gap. Germline CDR1 is LNHDA and CDR2 is SQIVND (reference sequence). This CDR3 comprises 14 residues. CDR3 in DNA: TGTGCCAGTAGTATGACAGTATCGGTAAATGGCTACACCTTC. It codes for CASSMTVSVNGYTF.

This chain connects TRBV18 to TRBJ1-2; D is perhaps TRBD1 (5 bases). Germline-derived CDR1 and CDR2 are KGHSH and LQKENI. The CDR3 consists of 12 residues. Trimming stripped 0 bases from V and 8 bases from J, with 7 bases between. The CDR3 protein is CASSPPTDGYTF. The CDR3, as DNA: TGTGCCAGCTCACCACCGACAGACGGCTACACCTTC.

V gene TRBV28 combines with J gene TRBJ1-2; D unresolved. This CDR3 comprises 14 residues. Germline CDR1 MDHEN, CDR2 SYDVKM. V was shortened by 6 bases and J by 0 bases, with 11 bases between the two germline ends. CDR3 amino acids: CASSRPPANYGYTF. Written as DNA, the CDR3 is TGTGCCAGCAGCAGGCCCCCAGCTAACTATGGCTACACCTTC.

The chain carries TRBV7-9 and TRBJ2-7; D may match TRBD1 or TRBD2 (5 bases each). The V gene lost 3 bases and the J gene lost 0 bases, with 9 bases spanning the gap. The CDR3 loop spans 14 amino acids. From germline, CDR1 is SEHNR and CDR2 FQNEAQ (reference sequence). In DNA form, the CDR3 reads TGTGCCAGCAGCTTGACAGCGGCCTCCTACGAGCAGTACTTC. Amino acids: CASSLTAASYEQYF. The variable domain in full, completed from reference TRBV7-9 and TRBJ2-7, reads DTGVSQNPRHKITKRGQNVTFRCDPISEHNRLYWYRQTLGQGPEFLTYFQNEAQLEKSRLLSDRFSAERPKGSFSTLEIQRTEQGDSAMYLCASSLTAASYEQYFGPGTRLTVT.

This clone has a single count. The chain recombines TRBV19 with TRBJ1-6; D is undetermined. Trimming removed 1 base at V and 11 bases at J, with 15 bases between. Germline assignment: CDR1 LNHDA and CDR2 SQIVND (reference sequence). CDR3 length equals 15 residues. CDR3 bases: TGTGCCAGTAGTATAGTATTCGAATCCGGCGCACCCCTCCACTTT. Translating gives CASSIVFESGAPLHF.